Listed below are T cell receptor beta chains from one sample, sequenced in a study of identical twins. Using its own MiXCR run on the 5' RACE reads, TCRdb lists one record per CDR3 protein. The data show more than 350,000 distinct CDR3 sequences, about 10% seen once. Sequencing input: naive T cells sorted from blood. The source of these receptors is a woman in her 50s in good health. Each CDR3 is given with its conserved first and last residue. A D gene is named only where the DNA matches it firmly. Not all rows give a size; the values are once, few, many and, for expanded clones, a class.

v_gene	j_gene	d_gene	abundance	CDR3aa	CDR3nt
TRBV4-1	TRBJ2-3	-	few	CASSEGPTTDTQYF	TGCGCCAGCAGCGAGGGACCGACCACAGATACGCAGTATTTT
TRBV10-1	TRBJ2-1	-	few	CASSTVRVAYNEQFF	TGCGCCAGCAGTACGGTAAGGGTAGCCTACAATGAGCAGTTCTTC
TRBV4-1	TRBJ2-5	-	many	CASSQGFGKETQYF	TGCGCCAGCAGCCAGGGATTCGGGAAGGAGACCCAGTACTTC
TRBV7-9	TRBJ2-3	-	-	CASSLGAAISTDTQYF	TGTGCCAGCAGCTTAGGGGCAGCGATTAGCACAGATACGCAGTATTTT
TRBV12-3/TRBV12-4	TRBJ2-2	-	-	CASKEGPPGELFF	TGTGCCAGCAAGGAGGGTCCCCCCGGGGAGCTGTTTTTT
TRBV28	TRBJ2-2	-	few	CASYPLGLNTGELFF	TGTGCCAGTTATCCCCTCGGGCTTAACACCGGGGAGCTGTTTTTT
TRBV12-3/TRBV12-4	TRBJ1-1	-	few	CASSTGRTVNTEAFF	TGTGCCAGCAGTACGGGCCGCACGGTAAACACTGAAGCTTTCTTT
TRBV12-3/TRBV12-4	TRBJ2-3	-	many	CASSPQPDTQYF	TGTGCCAGCAGTCCCCAACCAGATACGCAGTATTTT
TRBV18	TRBJ1-3	-	-	CASSPKTPGAGGNTIYF	TGTGCCAGCTCACCAAAGACACCGGGGGCTGGAGGAAACACCATATATTTT
TRBV20-1	TRBJ2-1	-	few	CSAVPGRYNEQFF	TGCAGTGCTGTCCCGGGGCGCTACAATGAGCAGTTCTTC
TRBV18	TRBJ2-5	-	-	CASSPATVQETQYF	TGTGCCAGCTCACCGGCGACAGTCCAAGAGACCCAGTACTTC
TRBV10-3	TRBJ1-1	-	-	CAISAFGPHHTEAFF	TGTGCCATCAGTGCGTTCGGGCCCCACCACACTGAAGCTTTCTTT
TRBV5-1	TRBJ2-1	-	few	CASSPTLGSYNEQFF	TGCGCCAGCAGCCCCACTCTGGGCTCCTACAATGAGCAGTTCTTC
TRBV20-1	TRBJ1-6	-	-	CSAKQGGGNSPLHF	TGCAGTGCTAAACAGGGTGGGGGGAATTCACCCCTCCACTTT
TRBV20-1	TRBJ2-1	TRBD2	few	CSARRRGVAGINEQFF	TGCAGTGCTAGACGAAGAGGAGTAGCGGGGATCAATGAGCAGTTCTTC
TRBV5-6	TRBJ2-3	-	many	CASSRTVGDTQYF	TGTGCCAGCAGCCGGACTGTGGGAGATACGCAGTATTTT
TRBV20-1	TRBJ1-2	-	-	CSASSGRAYGYTF	TGCAGTGCTAGTTCAGGTCGGGCCTATGGCTACACCTTC
TRBV20-1	TRBJ2-5	TRBD2	-	CSASWTSGKETQYF	TGCAGTGCTTCCTGGACTAGCGGGAAGGAGACCCAGTACTTC
TRBV20-1	TRBJ2-4	-	-	CSADAGNIQYF	TGCAGTGCGGATGCTGGGAACATTCAGTACTTC
TRBV2	TRBJ2-1	-	-	CASSERTYHEQFF	TGTGCCAGCAGTGAAAGGACCTACCATGAGCAGTTCTTC
TRBV5-1	TRBJ2-2	-	many	CASSPGTKVTGELFF	TGCGCCAGCAGCCCCGGGACCAAAGTAACCGGGGAGCTGTTTTTT
TRBV12-3/TRBV12-4	TRBJ1-2	-	few	CASSLGRGDGYTF	TGTGCCAGCAGTTTGGGGAGAGGAGATGGCTACACCTTC
TRBV20-1	TRBJ2-1	TRBD1	few	CSASRTGGNEQFF	TGCAGTGCTAGTCGCACAGGGGGAAATGAGCAGTTCTTC
TRBV12-3/TRBV12-4	TRBJ1-1	-	-	CASTLQGNTEAFF	TGTGCCAGCACCCTACAGGGGAACACTGAAGCTTTCTTT
TRBV12-3/TRBV12-4	TRBJ2-2	-	many	CASSFQQNTGELFF	TGTGCCAGCAGTTTTCAACAGAACACCGGGGAGCTGTTTTTT
TRBV10-3	TRBJ2-5	-	-	CATTAEETQYF	TGTGCCACGACAGCTGAAGAGACCCAGTACTTC
TRBV27	TRBJ2-1	-	many	CASSFSGPYNEQFF	TGTGCCAGCAGTTTTAGCGGACCCTACAATGAGCAGTTCTTC
TRBV4-2	TRBJ1-4	-	-	CASSQGQGGEKLFF	TGTGCCAGCAGCCAAGGGCAGGGCGGTGAAAAACTGTTTTTT
TRBV5-1	TRBJ2-5	TRBD2	many	CASSSIPGLAAQETQYF	TGCGCCAGCAGCTCAATACCGGGACTAGCAGCCCAAGAGACCCAGTACTTC
TRBV20-1	TRBJ1-5	TRBD1	many	CSADRGNQPQHF	TGCAGTGCCGACAGGGGCAATCAGCCCCAGCATTTT
TRBV5-1	TRBJ2-1	TRBD2	many	CASSLYAGGYNEQFF	TGCGCCAGCAGCTTGTATGCGGGAGGGTACAATGAGCAGTTCTTC
TRBV12-3/TRBV12-4	TRBJ2-7	TRBD1	many	CASGRTGRDREQYF	TGTGCCAGCGGGAGGACAGGGCGTGATCGGGAGCAGTACTTC
TRBV5-1	TRBJ2-3	TRBD1	-	CASSLTGELADTQYF	TGCGCCAGCAGCCTGACAGGGGAATTGGCAGATACGCAGTATTTT
TRBV20-1	TRBJ2-7	-	-	CSASPPLASSYEQYF	TGCAGTGCTAGCCCCCCCTTAGCGTCATCCTACGAGCAGTACTTC
TRBV20-1	TRBJ2-3	TRBD2	many	CSARRPKPLAGRTDTQYF	TGCAGTGCTAGACGACCCAAACCACTAGCGGGAAGGACAGATACGCAGTATTTT
TRBV15	TRBJ2-1	-	many	CATSRDGVWQFF	TGTGCCACCAGCAGAGATGGCGTTTGGCAGTTCTTC
TRBV7-9	TRBJ1-5	-	few	CASSGGIGNQPQHF	TGTGCCAGCAGCGGGGGGATCGGCAATCAGCCCCAGCATTTT
TRBV10-3	TRBJ2-3	-	-	CATLRMDTQYF	TGTGCCACCCTGCGCATGGATACGCAGTATTTT
TRBV7-9	TRBJ2-2	TRBD1	-	CASSLAGGQGRSSYTGELFF	TGTGCCAGCAGCTTAGCAGGGGGACAGGGGAGGAGTTCCTACACCGGGGAGCTGTTTTTT
TRBV5-1	TRBJ2-6	-	-	CASTRWSGANVLTF	TGCGCCAGCACCAGATGGTCTGGGGCCAACGTCCTGACTTTC
TRBV2	TRBJ2-1	TRBD2	-	CASRELAGKGYEQFF	TGTGCCAGCAGGGAACTAGCGGGAAAAGGCTATGAGCAGTTCTTC